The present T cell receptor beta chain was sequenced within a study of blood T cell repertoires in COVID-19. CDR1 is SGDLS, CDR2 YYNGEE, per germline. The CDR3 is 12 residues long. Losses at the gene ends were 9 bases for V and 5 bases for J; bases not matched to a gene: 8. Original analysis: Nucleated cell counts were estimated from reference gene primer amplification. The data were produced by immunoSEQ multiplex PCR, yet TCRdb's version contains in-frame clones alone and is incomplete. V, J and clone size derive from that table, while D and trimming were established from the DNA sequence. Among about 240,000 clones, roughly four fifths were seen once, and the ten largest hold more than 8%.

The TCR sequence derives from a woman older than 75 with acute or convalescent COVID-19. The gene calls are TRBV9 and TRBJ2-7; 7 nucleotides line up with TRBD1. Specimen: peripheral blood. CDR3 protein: CANRTGTDEQYF. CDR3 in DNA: TGTGCCAACCGGACAGGAACAGACGAGCAGTACTTC.